This T cell receptor beta chain was sequenced during a study of blood T cell repertoires in COVID-19. Overall study context: The United States, Italy and Spain provided the acute and convalescent COVID-19 samples. T cells, B-cell-depleted T cells, or PBMCs provided the cDNA or gDNA that served as material.

Trimming shortened V by 2 bases and J by 7 bases, and 11 bases separated the two germline ends. Germline values: CDR1 KGHDR, CDR2 SFDVKD. The CDR3 loop spans 14 amino acids. How the authors handled the data: Using reference gene primer amplification, nucleated cell counts were estimated. Sequenced by immunoSEQ multiplex PCR; TCRdb stores in-frame clones only, minus some. V and J calls and clone size follow that table, whereas D and trimming were derived from the DNA. The data show about 250,000 clones, about 70% seen once. V is TRBV24-1 and J is TRBJ2-1; D possibly corresponds to TRBD1 (5 bases). The origin of this receptor is an elderly woman with acute or convalescent COVID-19. Sequencing was done on a sample of peripheral blood. CDR3 coding DNA: TGTGCCACCAGTGATTCAAGTAAGGGGAATGAGCAGTTCTTC. The encoded protein is CATSDSSKGNEQFF.